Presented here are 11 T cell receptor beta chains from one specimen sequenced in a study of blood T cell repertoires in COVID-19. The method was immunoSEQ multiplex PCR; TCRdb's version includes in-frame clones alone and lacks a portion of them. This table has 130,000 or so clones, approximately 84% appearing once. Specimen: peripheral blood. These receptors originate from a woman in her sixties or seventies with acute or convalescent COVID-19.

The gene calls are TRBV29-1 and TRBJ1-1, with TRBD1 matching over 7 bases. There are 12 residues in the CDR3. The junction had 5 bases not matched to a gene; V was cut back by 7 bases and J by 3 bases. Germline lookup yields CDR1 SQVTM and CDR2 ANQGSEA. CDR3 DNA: TGCAGCGGCTCACAGGGGTACACTGAAGCTTTCTTT. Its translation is CSGSQGYTEAFF.

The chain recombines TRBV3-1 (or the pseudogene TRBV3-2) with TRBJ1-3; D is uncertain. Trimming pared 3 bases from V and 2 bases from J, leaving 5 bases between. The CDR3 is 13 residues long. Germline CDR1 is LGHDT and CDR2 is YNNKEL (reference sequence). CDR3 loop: CASSHSAGNTIYF. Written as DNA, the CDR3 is TGTGCCAGCAGCCATAGCGCTGGAAACACCATATATTTT.

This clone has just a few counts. CDR3 coding DNA: TGCGCCAGCAGCCCCCCAGACCGGGGCACTGAAGCTTTCTTT. Translation: CASSPPDRGTEAFF. The gene calls are TRBV4-1 and TRBJ1-1; no clear D gene. Germline V gene data show CDR1 as MGHRA and CDR2 as YSYEKL. CDR3 length equals 14 residues. Trimming removed 4 bases at V and 4 bases at J, with 13 bases between.

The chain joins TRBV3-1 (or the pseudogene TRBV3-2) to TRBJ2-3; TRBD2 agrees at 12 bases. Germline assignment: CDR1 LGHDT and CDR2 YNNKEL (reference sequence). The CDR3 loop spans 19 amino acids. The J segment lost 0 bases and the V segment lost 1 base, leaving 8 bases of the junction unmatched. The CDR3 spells CASSQAPPTSGGSTDTQYF. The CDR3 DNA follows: TGTGCCAGCAGCCAAGCCCCTCCGACTAGCGGGGGTAGCACAGATACGCAGTATTTT.

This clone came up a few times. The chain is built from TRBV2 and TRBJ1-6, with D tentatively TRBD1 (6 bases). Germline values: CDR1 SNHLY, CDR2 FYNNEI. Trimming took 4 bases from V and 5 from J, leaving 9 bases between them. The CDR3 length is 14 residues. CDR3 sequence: CASSGDTNNSPLHF. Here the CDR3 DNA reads TGTGCCAGCAGTGGGGACACGAATAATTCACCCCTCCACTTT.

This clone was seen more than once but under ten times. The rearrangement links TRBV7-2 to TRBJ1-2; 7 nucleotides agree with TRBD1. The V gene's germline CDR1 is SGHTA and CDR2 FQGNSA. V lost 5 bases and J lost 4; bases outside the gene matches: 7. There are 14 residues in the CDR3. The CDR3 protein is CASSEGANGYGYTF. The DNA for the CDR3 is TGTGCCAGCAGCGAGGGGGCCAACGGCTATGGCTACACCTTC.

The CDR3, as DNA: TGTGCCAGCAACTGGGGCCAGCGGGGGGAGACCCAGTACTTC. Translation: CASNWGQRGETQYF. The V and J genes are TRBV2 and TRBJ2-5; 8 bases line up with TRBD2. Trimming took 7 bases from V and 5 from J; bases not matched to a gene: 9. Germline V CDR1 and CDR2: SNHLY, FYNNEI. The CDR3 covers 14 residues.

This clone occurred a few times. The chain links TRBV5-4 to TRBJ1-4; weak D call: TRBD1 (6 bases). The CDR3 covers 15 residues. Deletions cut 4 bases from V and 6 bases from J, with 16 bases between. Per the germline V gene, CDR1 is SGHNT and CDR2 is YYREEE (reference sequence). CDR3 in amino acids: CASSAGGGSYEKLFF. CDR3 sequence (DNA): TGTGCCAGCAGCGCTGGGGGGGGCAGTTATGAAAAACTGTTTTTT.

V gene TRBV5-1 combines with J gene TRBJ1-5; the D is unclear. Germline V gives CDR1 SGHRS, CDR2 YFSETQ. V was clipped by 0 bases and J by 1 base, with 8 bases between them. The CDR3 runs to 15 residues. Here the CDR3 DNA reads TGCGCCAGCAGCTTGGGTACACCAAGCAATCAGCCCCAGCATTTT. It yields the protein CASSLGTPSNQPQHF.

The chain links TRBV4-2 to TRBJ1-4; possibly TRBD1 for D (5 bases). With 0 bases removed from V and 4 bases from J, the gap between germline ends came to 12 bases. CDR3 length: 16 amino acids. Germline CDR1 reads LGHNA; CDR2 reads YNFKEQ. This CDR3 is CASSQDKAGINEKLFF. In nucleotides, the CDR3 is TGTGCCAGCAGCCAAGATAAGGCAGGGATTAATGAAAAACTGTTTTTT.

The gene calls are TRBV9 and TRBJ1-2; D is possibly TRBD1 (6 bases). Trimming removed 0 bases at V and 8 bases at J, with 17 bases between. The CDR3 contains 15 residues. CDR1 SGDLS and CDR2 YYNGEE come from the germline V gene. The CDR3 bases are TGTGCCAGCAGCGTAGGATGGGGGGGCCAATCGGGCTACACCTTC. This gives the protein CASSVGWGGQSGYTF.